A selection of T cell receptor beta chains follows, all from one sample in a study of blood T cell repertoires in COVID-19. Measured with immunoSEQ multiplex PCR; TCRdb has only the in-frame clones, and not every one. In the table there are hundreds of thousands of clones, roughly 90% of which are singletons. Input material: PBMCs or T cells enriched from blood (not recorded which). All receptors derive from a woman in her 30s who had recovered from COVID-19. The CDR3 runs from the conserved cysteine through the conserved F or W. D genes are given only for firm matches. Size values are once, few and many counts, or a class for expanded clones, and some rows have none.

NA,TRBD1,TRBJ1-2,TRBV5-6,CASSPADRAGYTF,TGTGCCAGCAGCCCGGCTGACAGGGCTGGCTACACCTTC
few,NA,TRBJ2-1,TRBV7-2,CASSLAREQFF,TGTGCCAGCAGCTTAGCCCGGGAGCAGTTCTTC
NA,TRBD1,TRBJ1-4,TRBV19,CASADRDYATNEKLFF,TGTGCCAGTGCAGACAGGGATTATGCAACTAATGAAAAACTGTTTTTT
NA,NA,TRBJ2-3,TRBV5-1,CASSPAQGHTDTQYF,TGCGCCAGCAGTCCGGCGCAGGGGCACACAGATACGCAGTATTTT
NA,NA,TRBJ2-3,TRBV4-3,CASSQENRVKDTQYF,TGCGCCAGCAGCCAAGAAAACCGGGTCAAGGATACGCAGTATTTT
NA,NA,TRBJ2-2,TRBV9,CASSVSDTGELFF,TGTGCCAGCAGCGTCAGCGACACCGGGGAGCTGTTTTTT
NA,NA,TRBJ2-1,TRBV21-1,CASSKPADREVGNEQFF,TGTGCCAGCAGCAAACCGGCTGACAGGGAGGTAGGTAATGAGCAGTTCTTC
NA,TRBD1,TRBJ1-4,TRBV7-2,CASGSGGPHEKLFF,TGTGCCAGCGGATCAGGGGGGCCCCATGAAAAACTGTTTTTT
NA,TRBD2,TRBJ2-1,TRBV20-1,CSASASGSNEQFF,TGCAGTGCTAGTGCTAGCGGGAGCAATGAGCAGTTCTTC
NA,NA,TRBJ1-1,TRBV19,CASSKTGGTEAFF,TGTGCCAGTAGCAAAACCGGGGGCACTGAAGCTTTCTTT
NA,TRBD1,TRBJ2-1,TRBV5-1,CASSLVRQGASNEQFF,TGCGCCAGCAGCTTGGTACGGCAGGGGGCGTCTAATGAGCAGTTCTTC
NA,NA,TRBJ1-2,TRBV28,CASSREGQYYGYTF,TGTGCCAGCAGTCGAGAGGGACAATACTATGGCTACACCTTC
NA,TRBD2,TRBJ2-3,TRBV29-1,CSVEGGSGRARISTDTQYF,TGCAGCGTTGAAGGCGGCAGCGGGAGGGCTAGGATTAGCACAGATACGCAGTATTTT
NA,TRBD2,TRBJ2-2,TRBV7-9,CASQFSGGKNTGELFF,TGTGCCAGCCAGTTCTCCGGGGGGAAGAACACCGGGGAGCTGTTTTTT
once,TRBD2,TRBJ2-1,TRBV11-3,CASSGKVLAGGNEQFF,TGTGCCAGCAGCGGAAAAGTCCTAGCGGGAGGGAATGAGCAGTTCTTC
NA,NA,TRBJ2-7,TRBV14,CASSQHEDFSYEQYF,TGTGCCAGCAGCCAACACGAGGACTTTTCCTACGAGCAGTACTTC
NA,NA,TRBJ1-1,TRBV28,CAARSRDTEAFF,TGTGCCGCAAGGTCTCGGGACACTGAAGCTTTCTTT
few,NA,TRBJ1-2,TRBV28,CASSFRGYGYTF,TGTGCCAGCAGTTTTAGAGGCTATGGCTACACCTTC
NA,NA,TRBJ1-1,TRBV18,CASSPQGGETEAFF,TGTGCCAGCTCACCACAGGGCGGGGAAACTGAAGCTTTCTTT
NA,TRBD1,TRBJ1-1,TRBV28,CASRSGTGGGTEAFF,TGTGCCAGTAGATCCGGGACAGGGGGTGGCACTGAAGCTTTCTTT
NA,NA,TRBJ1-5,TRBV7-2,CASSLNRDGNQPQHF,TGTGCCAGCAGCTTGAACAGGGATGGGAATCAGCCCCAGCATTTT
NA,NA,TRBJ1-4,TRBV27,CASSSLATNEKLFF,TGTGCCAGCAGTTCCTTAGCAACTAATGAAAAACTGTTTTTT
NA,TRBD1,TRBJ2-2,TRBV14,CASSQVQGAITGELFF,TGTGCCAGCAGCCAAGTGCAGGGGGCAATCACCGGGGAGCTGTTTTTT
NA,TRBD1,TRBJ1-5,TRBV9,CASSVGGDRGQPQHF,TGTGCCAGCAGCGTAGGCGGGGACAGAGGTCAGCCCCAGCATTTT
NA,NA,TRBJ1-5,TRBV5-1,CASSLDVAGDQPQHF,TGCGCCAGCAGCTTGGATGTTGCGGGAGATCAGCCCCAGCATTTT
NA,NA,TRBJ2-3,TRBV6-4,CASSAQGRGTDTQYF,TGTGCCAGCAGCGCACAGGGAAGAGGTACAGATACGCAGTATTTT
NA,NA,TRBJ2-2,TRBV27,CASSLLGTPRGAGELFF,TGTGCCAGCAGTTTATTAGGGACACCCCGTGGTGCCGGGGAGCTGTTTTTT